The 27 T cell receptor delta chains given below trace back to one sample, sequenced in a study of Vδ1+ human thymocytes. Overall study findings and caveats: Thymic TRG and TRD repertoires appeared highly polyclonal, with Gaussian CDR3 length distributions.

The template was reverse-transcribed extracted RNA. Pooled V-gene forward primers with one constant-region reverse primer generated the CDR3 amplicons by multiplex PCR. TCRdb ran CATT on the multiplex PCR reads. Of 23,000 or so delta-chain clones in the sample, about 29% are singletons; the top ten hold roughly 1.5%. For these receptors, no antigen is known. The material sequenced was Vdelta1+ gamma-delta thymocytes from the thymus. Subset described: FACS-sorted CD3+ TCRalphabeta- TCRVdelta1+ TCRVdelta2- thymocytes. Receptor source: a boy under three years old who had congenital heart surgery.

In its sample, this clone was seen a few times. The V gene is TRDV1, the J gene TRDJ1; 8 bases are a match to TRDD3. The V segment lost 9 bases and the J segment 1 base; nucleotides outside the gene matches: 25. CDR1 and CDR2 (germline): TSWWSYY, QGS. The CDR3 has 20 amino acids. For the CDR3, the DNA is TGTGCTCTAGTCAACTATTACTGGGGTACTGGGGGCCATTCCACCGATAAACTCATCTTT. This gives the protein CALVNYYWGTGGHSTDKLIF.

The V call is TRDV1, the J call TRDJ1, with 10 bases lining up with TRDD3. The V gene end was trimmed by 0 bases and the J gene end by 0 bases; junction bases not matched to a gene: 16. The CDR3 is made up of 21 amino acids. CDR1 is TSWWSYY and CDR2 is QGS in the germline V gene. This CDR3 reads CALGELLATGDTNEYTDKLIF. The CDR3 DNA reads TGTGCTCTTGGGGAACTTCTAGCCACGGGGGATACGAACGAGTACACCGATAAACTCATCTTT.

The chain recombines TRDV1 with TRDJ1; possibly TRDD3 for D (5 bases). Germline values: CDR1 TSWWSYY, CDR2 QGS. V was cut by 2 bases and J by 1 base, with 17 bases left in between. The CDR3 consists of 17 residues. The CDR3 region is CALGEKVQGEPTDKLIF. The CDR3 nucleotides read TGTGCTCTTGGGGAAAAGGTACAAGGGGAGCCCACCGATAAACTCATCTTT.

V usage is TRDV1 and J usage is TRDJ1; D might be TRDD3 (5 bases). With 2 bases removed from V and 2 bases from J, the gap between germline ends came to 18 bases. Germline assignment: CDR1 TSWWSYY and CDR2 QGS. This CDR3 is built from 17 residues. The CDR3 here is CALGEVALERGTDKLIF. The CDR3 bases are TGTGCTCTTGGGGAAGTGGCACTGGAGAGGGGGACCGATAAACTCATCTTT.

This clone was counted a few times. The V gene is TRDV1, the J gene TRDJ1, with 8 bases matching TRDD2. The CDR3 runs to 14 residues. Unmatched junction bases numbered 11, after V lost 4 bases and J lost 10 bases. Germline CDR1 is TSWWSYY and CDR2 is QGS. CDR3 in amino acids: CALGAHGLPKALIF. The CDR3 DNA reads as TGTGCTCTTGGGGCCCACGGCCTTCCTAAGGCACTCATCTTT.

This clone turned up a few times. The chain joins TRDV1 to TRDJ1; 9 positions agree with TRDD3. The V gene's germline CDR1 is TSWWSYY and CDR2 QGS. The CDR3 extends over 25 amino acids. CDR3 loop: CASMVVRPVNYPACILLGETDKLIF. The CDR3, as DNA: TGTGCCTCAATGGTTGTGAGGCCGGTTAACTACCCCGCATGCATTTTACTGGGGGAGACCGATAAACTCATCTTT.

The rearrangement uses TRDV1 and TRDJ1; no firm D call. V was shortened by 2 bases and J by 3 bases, with 19 bases between the two germline ends. The CDR3 is made up of 17 amino acids. Germline CDR1 reads TSWWSYY; CDR2 reads QGS. In nucleotides, the CDR3 is TGTGCTCTTGGGGAATTTCTATCCCTTGCCAAATCCGATAAACTCATCTTT. Translating it yields CALGEFLSLAKSDKLIF.

This clone was found a few times. The chain couples TRDV1 to TRDJ1, with D perhaps TRDD2 or TRDD3 (7 bases each). In germline, CDR1 is TSWWSYY, CDR2 QGS. This CDR3 has 22 amino acids. V was trimmed by 0 bases and J by 8 bases, leaving 37 bases between them. The CDR3 reads CALGELVFPTSGGMACREKLIF. As DNA, the CDR3 is TGTGCTCTTGGGGAACTAGTATTTCCTACGAGCGGGGGGATGGCCTGCCGAGAGAAACTCATCTTT.

There are a few counts of this clone. The sample has other DNA sequences that encode this CDR3 too. The chain couples TRDV1 to TRDJ1, with D maybe TRDD2 (6 bases). CDR1 and CDR2 (germline): TSWWSYY, QGS. The CDR3 spans 19 residues. The V end was cut by 3 bases, the J end by 0 bases, with 23 bases between. CDR3 in amino acids: CALGEEDVPFHRNTDKLIF. CDR3 nucleotide sequence: TGTGCTCTTGGGGAGGAGGATGTCCCCTTCCATCGAAACACCGATAAACTCATCTTT.

The V call is TRDV1, the J call TRDJ1, with D unclear. Per germline, CDR1 TSWWSYY and CDR2 QGS. V lost 1 base, J lost 1 base, and 34 bases lay in between. CDR3 length equals 23 residues. This chain's CDR3 is CALGERGYGGHREIGSSTDKLIF. CDR3 in DNA: TGTGCTCTTGGGGAACGGGGCTACGGCGGTCATAGGGAGATTGGGTCGAGCACCGATAAACTCATCTTT.

This clone showed up just a few times. This chain links TRDV1 with TRDJ1, with TRDD3 identical over 7 bases. Losses at the gene ends were 1 base for V and 6 bases for J; bases not matched to a gene: 35. The V gene's germline CDR1 is TSWWSYY and CDR2 QGS. This CDR3 spans 24 amino acids. CDR3 protein: CALGERAPKRRSFEEGYFGNKLIF. CDR3 DNA sequence: TGTGCTCTTGGGGAACGGGCTCCAAAAAGACGATCTTTTGAGGAGGGATACTTCGGGAATAAACTCATCTTT.

This clone was seen a handful of times. The gene calls are TRDV1 and TRDJ1, with 11 bases lining up with TRDD3. The trim removed 0 bases at V and 8 bases at J, leaving 44 bases unmatched. This CDR3 has 28 residues. In germline, CDR1 is TSWWSYY, CDR2 QGS. The CDR3 bases are TGTGCTCTTGGGGAACTAGGCGGAACCGTTCCTGCCCTTGGGGGATACGGAGCGGTAAGAACAAAGCGGGAGAAACTCATCTTT. It is translated as CALGELGGTVPALGGYGAVRTKREKLIF.

The chain has TRDV1 and TRDJ1; no definite D call. V lost 1 base and J 0 bases, leaving 15 bases between the germline ends. CDR1 is TSWWSYY and CDR2 is QGS in the germline V gene. This CDR3 spans 17 amino acids. The CDR3 sequence is CALGERFLYRYTDKLIF. DNA of the CDR3: TGTGCTCTTGGGGAACGATTTCTATACCGGTACACCGATAAACTCATCTTT.

Remarks on this clone: A much larger clone sits a single nucleotide away, making a read error possible. This chain links TRDV1 with TRDJ1, with D perhaps matching TRDD3 (6 bases). V shed 7 bases and J shed 2 bases, with 20 bases lying between them. The length of the CDR3 is 16 residues. The V gene's germline CDR1 is TSWWSYY and CDR2 QGS. CDR3 sequence (DNA): TGTGCTCTTGAGGAGAGGCACTACGGGGGAACCGATAAACTCATCTTT. Protein sequence: CALEERHYGGTDKLIF.

This clone turned up a few times. The chain joins TRDV1 to TRDJ1; D perhaps matches TRDD3 (5 bases). The V end was cut by 3 bases, the J end by 3 bases, with 26 bases between. Germline-derived CDR1 and CDR2 are TSWWSYY and QGS. This CDR3 spans 19 amino acids. CDR3 region: CALGDIIPRRTGVADKLIF. Here the CDR3 DNA reads TGTGCTCTTGGGGATATTATTCCGCGGCGTACTGGTGTCGCCGATAAACTCATCTTT.

Details on this clone: The identical CDR3 is also encoded by other nucleotide sequences in the sample. The V and J genes are TRDV1 and TRDJ1; 9 bases match TRDD3. The CDR3 is 17 amino acids. V lost 2 bases to trimming and J lost 11 bases; unmatched junction nucleotides: 18. CDR1 is TSWWSYY, CDR2 QGS, per germline. CDR3 sequence reads: CALGEMTPHYWGTVLIF. CDR3 sequence (DNA): TGTGCTCTTGGGGAAATGACTCCCCACTACTGGGGGACCGTTCTCATCTTT.

The table lists this clone with many counts. The V and J genes are TRDV1 and TRDJ1; 9 bases are a match to TRDD2. V gave up 3 bases and J gave up 1 base; unmatched junction bases: 12. CDR3 length: 18 residues. Germline-derived CDR1 and CDR2 are TSWWSYY and QGS. The CDR3 DNA reads as TGTGCTCTTGGGGAGCCTTCCTACGGAGGGCCCCTCACCGATAAACTCATCTTT. Translating it yields CALGEPSYGGPLTDKLIF.

A word on this clone: This sample includes further DNA sequences coding for the same CDR3. The chain combines TRDV1 with TRDJ1; 8 bases agree with TRDD3. Looked up from germline, CDR1 is TSWWSYY and CDR2 is QGS. The CDR3 is 18 residues long. J lost 7 bases, V lost 2 bases, and 18 bases had no gene match. The CDR3 DNA reads TGTGCTCTTGGGGAATCAAGAGTCCCCTCTGGGGGAGTGATTAAACTCATCTTT. Its protein product is CALGESRVPSGGVIKLIF.

The genes are TRDV1 and TRDJ1; TRDD3 agrees at 7 bases. Germline CDR1 reads TSWWSYY; CDR2 reads QGS. Trimming at V came to 5 bases and at J to 0 bases, leaving 15 bases not matched to a gene. The CDR3 is made up of 18 amino acids. The CDR3 here is CALGTCAGDSLYTDKLIF. For the CDR3, the DNA is TGTGCTCTTGGGACCTGCGCGGGGGATTCCCTGTACACCGATAAACTCATCTTT.

The chain links TRDV1 to TRDJ1, with TRDD2 matching 9 bases. The CDR3 contains 20 residues. The germline V gene encodes CDR1 TSWWSYY and CDR2 QGS. Germline trimming cut 3 bases from V and 4 bases from J; bases unmatched to any gene: 21. This chain's CDR3 is CALGEPYLPTLGIGFDKLIF. The CDR3 bases are TGTGCTCTTGGGGAGCCGTACCTTCCTACTCTGGGGATTGGGTTCGATAAACTCATCTTT.

Note on this clone: The germline gene is not matched at one end of the junction; a read error may be the cause. Different DNA sequences within this sample yield the same CDR3. V and J are TRDV1 and TRDJ1, with TRDD3 as a possible D gene (6 bases). The CDR3 spans 16 residues. Looked up from germline, CDR1 is TSWWSYY and CDR2 is QGS. The CDR3 nucleotides read TGTGCTCTGGGGGAACGGGGGAGACCTTACACCGATAAACTCATCTTT. This codes for CALGERGRPYTDKLIF.

This clone was seen many times. This chain joins TRDV1 and TRDJ1, with TRDD2 matching over 8 bases. J was trimmed by 1 base and V by 1 base; bases with no gene match: 11. Germline V lookup: CDR1 TSWWSYY, CDR2 QGS. This CDR3 is built from 18 residues. The CDR3 DNA reads TGTGCTCTTGGGGAACCCCCGCCTTCCTATATTGGCACCGATAAACTCATCTTT. Translated: CALGEPPPSYIGTDKLIF.

This rearrangement joins TRDV1 to TRDJ1, with 8 bases that match TRDD3. The CDR3 is 15 amino acids. V shed 1 base, J shed 0 bases, and the junction held 1 base outside the gene matches. Germline CDR1 is TSWWSYY and CDR2 is QGS. This CDR3 is CALGEPWGNTDKLIF. CDR3 bases: TGTGCTCTTGGGGAACCCTGGGGGAACACCGATAAACTCATCTTT.

About this clone: This may be a read error: a much more frequent sequence differs by one nucleotide. Other DNA sequences in the sample encode the same CDR3. The chain is built from TRDV1 and TRDJ1, with 10 bases lining up with TRDD3. In germline, CDR1 is TSWWSYY, CDR2 QGS. J was trimmed by 4 bases and V by 0 bases; bases with no gene match: 11. This CDR3 comprises 18 residues. Here the CDR3 DNA reads TGTGCTCTTGGGGAACTCAGAGTTCTGGGGGATAATCGCGATAAACTCATCTTT. Translated: CALGELRVLGDNRDKLIF.

Worth noting for this clone: A much more abundant neighbour one base away suggests this may be a read error. Other nucleotide sequences in the sample specify the same CDR3. The chain uses TRDV1 and TRDJ1, with 7 bases aligning to TRDD3. Germline values: CDR1 TSWWSYY, CDR2 QGS. The CDR3 covers 21 residues. The CDR3 here is CALGELPPSYWGHPYTDKLIF. The CDR3 DNA sequence: TGTGCTCTTGGGGAACTCCCTCCTTCTTACTGGGGCCATCCGTACACCGATAAACTCATCTTC.

In its sample, this clone was seen a few times. The chain is built from TRDV1 and TRDJ1, with D possibly being TRDD2 or TRDD3 (8 bases each). Between the trimmed V and J ends, which lost 3 bases and 0 bases, there was a span of 26 bases. Germline CDR1 reads TSWWSYY; CDR2 reads QGS. CDR3 length: 20 amino acids. This CDR3 reads CALGELFLLGVRVYTDKLIF. The CDR3 bases are TGTGCTCTTGGGGAGCTCTTCCTACTGGGGGTTAGGGTGTACACCGATAAACTCATCTTT.

This rearrangement joins TRDV1 to TRDJ1; TRDD3 matches at 9 bases. J lost 0 bases, V lost 4 bases, and 21 bases had no gene match. The length of the CDR3 is 21 residues. The germline CDR1 and CDR2 sequences are TSWWSYY and QGS. In DNA form, the CDR3 reads TGTGCTCTTGGGGGAAGCTCTCCCGGGGATACGGGGCCCGGGTACACCGATAAACTCATCTTT. This encodes CALGGSSPGDTGPGYTDKLIF.